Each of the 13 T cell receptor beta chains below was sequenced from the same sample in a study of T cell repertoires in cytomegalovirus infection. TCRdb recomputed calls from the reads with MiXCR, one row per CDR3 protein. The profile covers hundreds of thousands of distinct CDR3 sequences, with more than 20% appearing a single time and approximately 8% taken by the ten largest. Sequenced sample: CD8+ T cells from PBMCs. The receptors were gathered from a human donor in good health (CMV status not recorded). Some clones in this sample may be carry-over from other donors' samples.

The CDR3 loop is CASSYMSGPVSYEQYV. In DNA form, the CDR3 reads TGTGCCAGCAGTTACATGTCAGGACCCGTCTCCTACGAGCAGTACGTC. The chain joins TRBV6-2 or TRBV6-3 to TRBJ2-7; no definite D call. Germline-derived CDR1 and CDR2 are MNHEY and SVGEGT. This CDR3 contains 16 residues. V lost 2 bases to trimming and J lost 0 bases, with 14 bases between them.

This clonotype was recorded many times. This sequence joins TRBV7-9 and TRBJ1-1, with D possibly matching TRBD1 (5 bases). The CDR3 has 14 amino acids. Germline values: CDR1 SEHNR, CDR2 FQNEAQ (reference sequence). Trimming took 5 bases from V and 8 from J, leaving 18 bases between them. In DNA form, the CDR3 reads TGTGCCAGCAGCCCAGCGACAGTGACCGGGGAAGCTTTCTTT. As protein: CASSPATVTGEAFF.

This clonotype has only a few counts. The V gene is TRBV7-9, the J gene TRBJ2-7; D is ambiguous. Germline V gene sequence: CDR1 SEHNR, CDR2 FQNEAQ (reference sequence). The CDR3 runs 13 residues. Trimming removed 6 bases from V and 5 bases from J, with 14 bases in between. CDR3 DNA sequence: TGTGCCAGCAGTGGCCCGAGCAACCACGAGCAGTACTTC. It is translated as CASSGPSNHEQYF.

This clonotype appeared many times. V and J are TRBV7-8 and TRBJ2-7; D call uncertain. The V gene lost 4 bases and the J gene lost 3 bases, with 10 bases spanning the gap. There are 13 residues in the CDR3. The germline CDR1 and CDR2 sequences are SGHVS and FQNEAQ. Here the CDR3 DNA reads TGTGCCAGCAGCTCAGACCACAGCTACGAGCAGTACGTC. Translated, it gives CASSSDHSYEQYV.

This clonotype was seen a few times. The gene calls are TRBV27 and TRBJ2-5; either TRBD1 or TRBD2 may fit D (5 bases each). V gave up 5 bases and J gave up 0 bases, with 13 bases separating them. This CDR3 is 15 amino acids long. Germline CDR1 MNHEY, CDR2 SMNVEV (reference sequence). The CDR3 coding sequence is TGTGCCAGCAGTCCCGGGACCCAGTACCAAGAGACCCAGTACTTC. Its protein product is CASSPGTQYQETQYF.

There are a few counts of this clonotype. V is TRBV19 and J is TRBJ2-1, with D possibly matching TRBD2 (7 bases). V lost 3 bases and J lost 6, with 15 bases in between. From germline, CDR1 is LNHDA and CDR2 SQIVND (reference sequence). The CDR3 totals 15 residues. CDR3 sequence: CASSIGGGAANEQFF. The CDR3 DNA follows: TGTGCCAGTAGTATCGGTGGGGGGGCCGCCAATGAGCAGTTCTTC.

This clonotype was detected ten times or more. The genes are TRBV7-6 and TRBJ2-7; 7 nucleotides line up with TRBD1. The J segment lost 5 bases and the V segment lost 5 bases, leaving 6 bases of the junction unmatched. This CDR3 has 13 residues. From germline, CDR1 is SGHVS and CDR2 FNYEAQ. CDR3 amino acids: CASSPYTGDEQYF. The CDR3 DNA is TGTGCCAGCAGCCCATACACAGGGGACGAGCAGTACTTC.

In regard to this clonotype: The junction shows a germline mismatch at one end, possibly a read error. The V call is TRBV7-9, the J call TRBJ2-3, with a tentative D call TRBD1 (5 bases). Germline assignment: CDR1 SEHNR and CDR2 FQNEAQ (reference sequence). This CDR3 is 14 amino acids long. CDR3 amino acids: CVSSPEGEPDTQYF. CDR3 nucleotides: TGTGTCAGCAGCCCCGAAGGGGAACCAGATACGCAGTATTTT. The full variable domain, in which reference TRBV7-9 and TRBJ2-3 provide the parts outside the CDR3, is DTGVSQNPRHKITKRGQNVTFRCDPISEHNRLYWYRQTLGQGPEFLTYFQNEAQLEKSRLLSDRFSAERPKGSFSTLEIQRTEQGDSAMYLCVSSPEGEPDTQYFGPGTRLTVL.

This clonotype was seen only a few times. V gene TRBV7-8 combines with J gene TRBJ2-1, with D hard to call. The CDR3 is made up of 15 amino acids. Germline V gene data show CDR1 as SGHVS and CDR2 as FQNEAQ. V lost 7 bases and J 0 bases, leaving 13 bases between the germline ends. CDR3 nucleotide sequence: TGTGCCAGCATCCTAGGCCACCCCTCCTACAATGAGCAGTTCTTC. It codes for CASILGHPSYNEQFF.

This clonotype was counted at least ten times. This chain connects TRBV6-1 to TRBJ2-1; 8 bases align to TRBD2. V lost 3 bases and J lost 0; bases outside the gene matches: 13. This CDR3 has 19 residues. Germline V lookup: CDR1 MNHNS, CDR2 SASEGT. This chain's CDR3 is CASSEFGGSGVSSYNEQFF. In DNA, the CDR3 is TGTGCCAGCAGTGAGTTCGGGGGTAGCGGGGTAAGCTCCTACAATGAGCAGTTCTTC.

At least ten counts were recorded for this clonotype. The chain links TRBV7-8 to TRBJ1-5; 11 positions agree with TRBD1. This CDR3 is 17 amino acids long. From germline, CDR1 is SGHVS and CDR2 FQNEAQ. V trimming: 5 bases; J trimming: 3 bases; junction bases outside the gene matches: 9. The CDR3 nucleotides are TGTGCCAGCAGCCTGTGGACAGGGGGCCCCCTCAATCAGCCCCAGCATTTT. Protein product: CASSLWTGGPLNQPQHF.

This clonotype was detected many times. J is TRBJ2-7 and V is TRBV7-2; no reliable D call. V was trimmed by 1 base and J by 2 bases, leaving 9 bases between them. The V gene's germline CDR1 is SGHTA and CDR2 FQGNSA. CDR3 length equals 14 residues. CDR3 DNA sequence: TGTGCCAGCAGCTTAGGGGCAGGCCCCTACGAGCAGTACGTC. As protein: CASSLGAGPYEQYV.

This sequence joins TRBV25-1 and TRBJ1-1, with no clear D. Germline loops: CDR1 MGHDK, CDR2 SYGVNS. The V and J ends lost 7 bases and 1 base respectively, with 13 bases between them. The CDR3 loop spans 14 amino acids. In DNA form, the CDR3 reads TGTGCCAGCACCCCATGGGCACAGAACACTGAAGCTTTCTTT. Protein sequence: CASTPWAQNTEAFF.